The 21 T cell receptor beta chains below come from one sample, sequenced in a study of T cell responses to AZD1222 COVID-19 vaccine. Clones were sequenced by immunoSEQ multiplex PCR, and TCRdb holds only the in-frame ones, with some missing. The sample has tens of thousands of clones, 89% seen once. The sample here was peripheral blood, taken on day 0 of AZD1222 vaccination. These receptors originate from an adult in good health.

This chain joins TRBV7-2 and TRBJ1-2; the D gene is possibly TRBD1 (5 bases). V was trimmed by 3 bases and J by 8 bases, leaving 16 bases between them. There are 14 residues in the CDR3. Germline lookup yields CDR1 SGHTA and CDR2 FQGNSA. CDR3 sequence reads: CASSLQGAGMGYTF. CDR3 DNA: TGTGCCAGCAGCTTGCAGGGAGCCGGGATGGGCTACACCTTC.

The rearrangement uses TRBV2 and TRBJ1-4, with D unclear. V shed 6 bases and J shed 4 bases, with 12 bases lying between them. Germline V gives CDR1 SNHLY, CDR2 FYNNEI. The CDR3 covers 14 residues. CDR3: CASSPLLSNEKLFF. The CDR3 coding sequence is TGTGCCAGCAGCCCCTTATTGAGTAATGAAAAACTGTTTTTT.

The CDR3 region is CSASEREHEQFF. The CDR3 region has the DNA TGCAGTGCTAGTGAACGGGAGCATGAGCAGTTCTTC. The chain couples TRBV20-1 to TRBJ2-1, with D perhaps TRBD2 (6 bases). The germline V gene encodes CDR1 DFQATT and CDR2 SNEGSKA (reference sequence). V was trimmed by 3 bases and J by 8 bases, leaving 11 bases between them. The CDR3 is 12 residues long.

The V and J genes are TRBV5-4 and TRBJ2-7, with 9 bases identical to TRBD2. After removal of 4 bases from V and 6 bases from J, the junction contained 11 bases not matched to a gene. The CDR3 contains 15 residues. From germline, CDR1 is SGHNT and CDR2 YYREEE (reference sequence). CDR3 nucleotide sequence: TGTGCCAGCAGCCCCTGGAGCGGGAGGACGAGCGAGCAGTACTTC. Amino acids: CASSPWSGRTSEQYF.

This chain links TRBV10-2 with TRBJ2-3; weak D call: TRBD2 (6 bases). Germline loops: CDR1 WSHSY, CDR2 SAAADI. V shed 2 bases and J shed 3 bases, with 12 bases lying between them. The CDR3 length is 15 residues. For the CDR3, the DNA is TGCGCCAGCAGTGAGCCCGTGGGACTTACAGATACGCAGTATTTT. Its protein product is CASSEPVGLTDTQYF.

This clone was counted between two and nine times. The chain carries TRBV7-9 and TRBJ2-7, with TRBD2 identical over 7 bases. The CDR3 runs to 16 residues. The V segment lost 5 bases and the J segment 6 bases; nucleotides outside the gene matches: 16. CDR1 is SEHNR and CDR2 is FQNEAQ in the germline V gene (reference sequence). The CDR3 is CASSPRRGGSFSEQYF. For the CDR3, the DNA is TGTGCCAGCAGCCCGCGGCGTGGCGGGAGTTTTTCCGAGCAGTACTTC.

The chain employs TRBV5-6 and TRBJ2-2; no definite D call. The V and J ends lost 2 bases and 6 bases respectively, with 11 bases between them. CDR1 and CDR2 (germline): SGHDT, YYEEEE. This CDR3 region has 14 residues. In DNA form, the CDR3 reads TGTGCCAGCAGCTTAGATCGAATCGCCGGGGAGCTGTTTTTT. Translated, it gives CASSLDRIAGELFF.

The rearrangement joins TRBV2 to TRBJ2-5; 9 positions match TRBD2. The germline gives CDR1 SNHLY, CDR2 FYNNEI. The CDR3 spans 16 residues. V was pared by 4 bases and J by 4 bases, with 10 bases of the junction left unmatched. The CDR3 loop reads CASSVRAGGPLETQYF. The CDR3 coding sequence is TGTGCCAGCAGTGTAAGGGCGGGAGGGCCATTAGAGACCCAGTACTTC.

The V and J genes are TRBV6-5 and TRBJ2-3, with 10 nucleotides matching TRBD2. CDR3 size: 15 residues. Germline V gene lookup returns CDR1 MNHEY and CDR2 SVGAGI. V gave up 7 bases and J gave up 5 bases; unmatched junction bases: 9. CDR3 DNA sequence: TGTGCCAGCATTTTTCTAGCGGGAGTGGGAGATACGCAGTATTTT. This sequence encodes CASIFLAGVGDTQYF.

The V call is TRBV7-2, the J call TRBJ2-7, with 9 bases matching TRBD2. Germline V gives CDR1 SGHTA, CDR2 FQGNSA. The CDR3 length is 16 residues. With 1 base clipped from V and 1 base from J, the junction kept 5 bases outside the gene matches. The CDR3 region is CASSLGPSGRSYEQYF. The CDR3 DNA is TGTGCCAGCAGCTTAGGCCCCAGCGGGAGGTCCTACGAGCAGTACTTC.

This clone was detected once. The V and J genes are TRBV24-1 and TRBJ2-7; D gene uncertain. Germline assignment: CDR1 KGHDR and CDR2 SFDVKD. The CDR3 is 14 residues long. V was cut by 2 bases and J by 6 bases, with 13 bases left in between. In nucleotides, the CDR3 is TGTGCCACCAGTGATTGGCGGACCGGCGGCGAGCAGTACTTC. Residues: CATSDWRTGGEQYF.

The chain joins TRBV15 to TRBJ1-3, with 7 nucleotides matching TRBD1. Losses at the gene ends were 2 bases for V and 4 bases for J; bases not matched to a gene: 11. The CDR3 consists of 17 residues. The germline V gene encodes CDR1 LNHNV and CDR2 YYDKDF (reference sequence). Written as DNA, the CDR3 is TGTGCCACCAGCAGAACGGGGGAGGGGGCGCCAGGAAACACCATATATTTT. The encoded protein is CATSRTGEGAPGNTIYF.

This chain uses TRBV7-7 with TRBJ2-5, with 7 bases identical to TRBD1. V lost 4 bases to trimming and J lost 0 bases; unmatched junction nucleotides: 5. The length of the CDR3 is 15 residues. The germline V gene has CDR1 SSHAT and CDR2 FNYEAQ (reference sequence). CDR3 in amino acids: CASSSGDRNQETQYF. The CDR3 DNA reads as TGTGCCAGCAGCTCTGGGGACAGAAACCAAGAGACCCAGTACTTC.

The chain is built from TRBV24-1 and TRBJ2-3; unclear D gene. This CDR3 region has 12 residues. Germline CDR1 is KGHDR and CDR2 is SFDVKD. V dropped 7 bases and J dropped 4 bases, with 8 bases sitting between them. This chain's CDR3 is CATSQYPDTQYF. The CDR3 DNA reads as TGTGCCACCAGCCAGTACCCAGATACGCAGTATTTT.

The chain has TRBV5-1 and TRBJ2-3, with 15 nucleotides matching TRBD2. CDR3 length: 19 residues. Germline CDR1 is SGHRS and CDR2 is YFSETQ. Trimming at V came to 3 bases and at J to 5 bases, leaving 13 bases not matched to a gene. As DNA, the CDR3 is TGCGCCAGCAGCTCCGGACTAGCGGGAGGGCCCGGATGGGTAGATACGCAGTATTTT. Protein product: CASSSGLAGGPGWVDTQYF.

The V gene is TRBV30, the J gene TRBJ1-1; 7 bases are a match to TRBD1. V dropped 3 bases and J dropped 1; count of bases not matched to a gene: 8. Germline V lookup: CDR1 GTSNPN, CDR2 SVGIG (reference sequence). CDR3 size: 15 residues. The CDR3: CAWRLPGQPNTEAFF. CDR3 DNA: TGTGCCTGGAGGCTTCCGGGACAGCCGAACACTGAAGCTTTCTTT.

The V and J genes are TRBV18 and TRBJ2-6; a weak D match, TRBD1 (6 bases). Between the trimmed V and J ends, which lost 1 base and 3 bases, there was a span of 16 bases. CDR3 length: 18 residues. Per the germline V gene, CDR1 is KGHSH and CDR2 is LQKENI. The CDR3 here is CASSPQGQMSGGANVLTF. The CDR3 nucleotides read TGTGCCAGCTCACCACAAGGACAGATGTCAGGTGGGGCCAACGTCCTGACTTTC.

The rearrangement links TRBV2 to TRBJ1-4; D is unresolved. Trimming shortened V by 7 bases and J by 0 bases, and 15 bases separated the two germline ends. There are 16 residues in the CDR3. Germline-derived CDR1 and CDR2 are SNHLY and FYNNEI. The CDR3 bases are TGTGCCAGCATCCCTGATCGGGCAGCAACTAATGAAAAACTGTTTTTT. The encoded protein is CASIPDRAATNEKLFF.

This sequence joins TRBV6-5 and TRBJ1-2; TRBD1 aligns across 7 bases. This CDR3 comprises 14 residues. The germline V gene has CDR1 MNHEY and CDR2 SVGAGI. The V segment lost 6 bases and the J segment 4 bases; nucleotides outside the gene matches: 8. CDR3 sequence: CASRPGQAPYGYTF. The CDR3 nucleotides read TGTGCCAGCAGGCCAGGACAGGCCCCCTATGGCTACACCTTC.

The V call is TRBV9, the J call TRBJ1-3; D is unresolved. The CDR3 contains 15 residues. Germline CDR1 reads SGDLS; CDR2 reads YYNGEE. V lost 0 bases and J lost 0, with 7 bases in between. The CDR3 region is CASSVGGHSGNTIYF. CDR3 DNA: TGTGCCAGCAGCGTAGGAGGGCACTCTGGAAACACCATATATTTT.

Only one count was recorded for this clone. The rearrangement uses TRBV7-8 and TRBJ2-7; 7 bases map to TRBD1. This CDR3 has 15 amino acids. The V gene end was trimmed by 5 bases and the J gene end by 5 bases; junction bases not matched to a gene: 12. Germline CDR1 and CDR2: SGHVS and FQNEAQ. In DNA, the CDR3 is TGTGCCAGCAGCCTAGGGACAGCACTCCTCAACGAGCAGTACTTC. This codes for CASSLGTALLNEQYF.